A selection of T cell receptor beta chains follows, all from one sample in a study of blood T cell repertoires in COVID-19. This table comes from immunoSEQ multiplex PCR, and its TCRdb copy is limited to in-frame clones, with some not included. The sample shows around 84,000 clones, roughly three quarters of them seen only once. Sequences were obtained from peripheral blood. All receptors derive from a man aged 60-69 years with COVID-19, enrolled during active disease. Each CDR3 is given without its conserved first and last residue. Size tells how often a clone was seen (once, few, many) or the class of an expanded clone, and some rows leave it out.

v_call: TRBV2
cdr3_length: 14
j_call: TRBJ2-5
clone_size: .
cdr3_aa: ASERGSGGQEETQY

v_call: TRBV7-8
cdr3_length: 13
j_call: TRBJ1-5
clone_size: few
cdr3_aa: ASSGRGQGNQPQH

v_call: TRBV9
cdr3_length: 12
j_call: TRBJ2-3
clone_size: .
cdr3_aa: ASSADRDTDTQY

v_call: TRBV4-1
cdr3_length: 15
j_call: TRBJ2-1
clone_size: once
cdr3_aa: ASSQGPAGSSYNEQF

v_call: TRBV9
cdr3_length: 12
j_call: TRBJ2-1
clone_size: .
cdr3_aa: ASSVATAGREQF

v_call: TRBV7-9
cdr3_length: 13
j_call: TRBJ2-1
clone_size: many
cdr3_aa: ASSLQVAGGNEQF

v_call: TRBV6-1
cdr3_length: 11
j_call: TRBJ2-5
clone_size: .
cdr3_aa: ASRTDLWETQY

v_call: TRBV12-3/TRBV12-4
cdr3_length: 11
j_call: TRBJ2-7
clone_size: .
cdr3_aa: ASSLWGRYEQY

v_call: TRBV3-1/TRBV3-2
cdr3_length: 13
j_call: TRBJ2-3
clone_size: .
cdr3_aa: ASRPSGRATDTQY

v_call: TRBV18
cdr3_length: 12
j_call: TRBJ2-3
clone_size: .
cdr3_aa: ASSPQGSTDTQY

v_call: TRBV15
cdr3_length: 12
j_call: TRBJ1-4
clone_size: once
cdr3_aa: ATSRENRLGQLF

v_call: TRBV9
cdr3_length: 14
j_call: TRBJ1-1
clone_size: many
cdr3_aa: ASSIVAVGGDTEAF

v_call: TRBV19
cdr3_length: 11
j_call: TRBJ2-1
clone_size: .
cdr3_aa: ASSASTHPEQF

v_call: TRBV4-1
cdr3_length: 16
j_call: TRBJ2-3
clone_size: .
cdr3_aa: ASSQDGSSGGLRGTQY

v_call: TRBV6-5
cdr3_length: 12
j_call: TRBJ2-7
clone_size: .
cdr3_aa: ATRSEGLGDEQY

v_call: TRBV9
cdr3_length: 11
j_call: TRBJ2-3
clone_size: .
cdr3_aa: ASSEGPPDTQY

v_call: TRBV6-1
cdr3_length: 12
j_call: TRBJ1-1
clone_size: .
cdr3_aa: ASSRGQGGTEAF

v_call: TRBV6-5
cdr3_length: 14
j_call: TRBJ1-3
clone_size: few
cdr3_aa: ASSYDADISGNTIY